Listed below are T cell receptor beta chains from one sample, sequenced in a study of shared clonotypes between healthy human individuals. Some clones are missing from TCRdb's copy, which holds only in-frame ones; the method was immunoSEQ multiplex PCR. The data hold 2 million to 2.5 million clones, with around 93% observed a single time. The specimen sequenced was naive CD4+ T cells from PBMCs. The receptors derive from a man in his late teens or twenties in good health. Some clones in this sample may be carry-over from other donors' samples. The conserved cysteine and the conserved F or W are not part of the CDR3 here.

V	J	CDR3
TRBV5-1	TRBJ2-5	ASWRGTQETQY
TRBV5-1	TRBJ2-7	ASSLRQDGEQY
TRBV5-4	TRBJ2-1	ASSKGGQDLYNEQF
TRBV7-8	TRBJ2-5	ASSLGQNQETQY
TRBV10-3	TRBJ1-4	AIKGTGAREKLF
TRBV2	TRBJ2-7	ASSNGQGAYEQY
TRBV6-1	TRBJ1-2	ASSPGHGYGYT
TRBV2	TRBJ2-1	ASGTEVGNEQF
TRBV5-4	TRBJ2-2	ASSLDLVTANTGELF
TRBV11-2	TRBJ1-1	ASSPISGVNTEAF
TRBV29-1	TRBJ2-4	SVGGLAKNIQY
TRBV27	TRBJ1-4	AIRRRAHEKLF
TRBV19	TRBJ2-3	ASSDGLAGTDTQY
TRBV27	TRBJ1-5	ASSINRELSPRH
TRBV6-5	TRBJ1-2	ASSLRQGPGYT
TRBV2	TRBJ1-2	LGQTSYGYT
TRBV5-6	TRBJ2-7	ASSLGGFPYEQY
TRBV28	TRBJ2-7	ASSLLGSGYEQY
TRBV5-1	TRBJ2-5	ASSPPTGAGQETQY
TRBV7-7	TRBJ2-5	ALRGETQY
TRBV5-1	TRBJ2-1	ASSLGSLANEQF
TRBV19	TRBJ1-2	ASSLRRNGGYGYT
TRBV15	TRBJ1-5	ATSRVLGPQH
TRBV9	TRBJ1-1	ASSAQGNTEAF
TRBV18	TRBJ1-2	ASSPKGGVGKDGYT
TRBV6-5	TRBJ1-3	ASSYGSSGNTIY
TRBV5-4	TRBJ2-7	ASSLGQTKISYEQY
TRBV5-4	TRBJ2-4	ASSRAGQGGDIQY
TRBV14	TRBJ2-2	ASSQDLVGGGRGELF
TRBV7-2	TRBJ2-7	ASSPDAYEQY
TRBV6-5	TRBJ2-7	ASSSVTSGYEQY
TRBV2	TRBJ1-4	ASSEGQNEKLF
TRBV5-8	TRBJ1-3	ASRRSGNTIY
TRBV5-1	TRBJ1-2	ASSLGHIDYGYT
TRBV5-1	TRBJ2-7	ASSLNSFGDYEQY
TRBV9	TRBJ2-5	ASSALGLAGAETQY
TRBV7-9	TRBJ1-1	ASSKLGQMNTEAF
TRBV28	TRBJ2-3	ASRPEVREPPGDTQY
TRBV2	TRBJ1-2	ASSWTVYGYT
TRBV12-2	TRBJ2-7	ASRFGRESYEQY
TRBV5-1	TRBJ2-7	ASTPGLAGENSY
TRBV5-3	TRBJ2-1	ARTMMTSGISRSYNEQF
TRBV28	TRBJ1-1	ASSLGRTWDTEAF
TRBV5-1	TRBJ2-7	ASSLGYGRGRYEQY
TRBV5-6	TRBJ2-5	ASSLFHRGQETQY
TRBV6-5	TRBJ1-1	ASSYSTRLNTEAF
TRBV10-3	TRBJ1-1	AIRTQGVNTEAF
TRBV2	TRBJ1-2	ASSLVNYGYT
TRBV18	TRBJ1-2	ASSPVQGAISYGYT
TRBV2	TRBJ1-2	ASSIRQGAPGYT
TRBV7-9	TRBJ1-1	ASSLVGEGTTEAF